These T cell receptor beta chains were read from a single sample in a study of T-cell memory formation after mild COVID-19. TCRdb reanalysed the 5' RACE reads using MiXCR and keeps one entry per CDR3 protein. Seen here are 450,000 or so distinct CDR3 sequences, about 23% observed once, and the top ten hold around 12%. Sequenced sample: PBMCs or a T cell subset sorted from them (not recorded which). These receptors were obtained from an adult woman who had mild COVID-19 (a few samples of this study predate the infection). Cell type and time point are not known. CDR3s include the opening cysteine and the closing phenylalanine or tryptophan. D genes are given only for firm matches. Clone size is shown for a subset of rows, as once, few, many or a class of expanded clone.

cdr3_aa | cdr3_nt | clone_size | v_call | d_call | j_call | cdr3_length
CSVPENTEAFF | TGCAGCGTTCCAGAGAACACTGAAGCTTTCTTT | - | TRBV29-1 | - | TRBJ1-1 | 11
CASSYAGRGTEAFF | TGTGCCAGCAGTTATGCAGGGAGGGGAACTGAAGCTTTCTTT | - | TRBV6-5 | - | TRBJ1-1 | 14
CAISELDRLEGYTGELFF | TGTGCCATCAGTGAGTTGGACCGATTGGAGGGCTACACCGGGGAGCTGTTTTTT | - | TRBV10-3 | - | TRBJ2-2 | 18
CASSLVGGGTDTQYF | TGCGCCAGCAGCTTGGTAGGGGGCGGAACAGATACGCAGTATTTT | many | TRBV5-1 | TRBD1 | TRBJ2-3 | 15
CASSSIGQDETTINEKLFF | TGTGCCAGCAGCTCGATCGGACAGGACGAGACGACCATTAATGAAAAACTGTTTTTT | - | TRBV7-9 | TRBD1 | TRBJ1-4 | 19
CASSVEAGGLETQYF | TGTGCCAGCAGCGTAGAAGCGGGGGGGCTGGAGACCCAGTACTTC | - | TRBV9 | TRBD2 | TRBJ2-5 | 15
CASRLGQGTEAFF | TGCGCCAGCAGATTAGGACAGGGCACTGAAGCTTTCTTT | - | TRBV5-1 | TRBD1 | TRBJ1-1 | 13
CAWETGGPDTQYF | TGTGCCTGGGAGACAGGGGGCCCAGATACGCAGTATTTT | - | TRBV30 | TRBD1 | TRBJ2-3 | 13
CASSEAGDHRFF | TGTGCCAGCAGTGAAGCTGGAGACCACCGGTTCTTC | few | TRBV2 | - | TRBJ2-1 | 12
CASSLDPGQGLVRNGYTF | TGTGCCAGCAGCTTAGACCCGGGACAGGGATTAGTGCGCAATGGCTACACCTTC | - | TRBV7-9 | TRBD1 | TRBJ1-2 | 18
CAWTLASGGHGGTDTQYF | TGTGCCTGGACTTTGGCTAGCGGGGGCCACGGGGGCACAGATACGCAGTATTTT | - | TRBV30 | TRBD2 | TRBJ2-3 | 18
CASSLIRRASVGEGNEQFF | TGTGCCAGCAGCTTAATCCGCCGGGCGAGTGTAGGGGAGGGCAATGAGCAGTTCTTC | few | TRBV13 | TRBD2 | TRBJ2-1 | 19
CATGERHEGGPVF | TGTGCCACTGGGGAGAGACACGAGGGAGGGCCGGTCTTC | - | TRBV6-1 | TRBD2 | TRBJ2-1 | 13
CASSRDVEETQYF | TGTGCCAGCAGCCGGGACGTAGAGGAGACCCAGTACTTC | - | TRBV5-6 | - | TRBJ2-5 | 13
CASSPGLAGAFGEQYF | TGTGCCAGCAGTCCGGGACTAGCGGGAGCATTTGGCGAGCAGTACTTC | - | TRBV27 | TRBD2 | TRBJ2-7 | 16
CASSKPGSVQYF | TGTGCCAGCAGCAAACCAGGGTCTGTGCAGTACTTC | few | TRBV7-2 | - | TRBJ2-7 | 12
CASSLGMFGSGDTQYF | TGTGCCAGCAGCTTAGGGATGTTTGGGAGTGGGGATACGCAGTATTTT | few | TRBV7-7 | - | TRBJ2-3 | 16
CAWRPLDRAGANFLTF | TGTGCCTGGAGGCCACTCGACAGGGCTGGGGCCAACTTCCTGACTTTC | few | TRBV30 | TRBD1 | TRBJ2-6 | 16
CASSLTSGRVETQYF | TGTGCCAGCAGTTTGACTAGCGGGAGAGTAGAGACCCAGTACTTC | few | TRBV12-3/TRBV12-4 | TRBD2 | TRBJ2-5 | 15
CASSLATGAGNTIYF | TGTGCCAGCAGTTTAGCGACAGGAGCGGGAAACACCATATATTTT | - | TRBV12-3/TRBV12-4 | - | TRBJ1-3 | 15
CASSQQSGANVLTF | TGTGCCAGCAGTCAACAATCCGGGGCCAACGTCCTGACTTTC | few | TRBV12-3/TRBV12-4 | - | TRBJ2-6 | 14
CASSFTRETQYF | TGTGCCAGCAGTTTCACGCGGGAGACCCAGTACTTC | - | TRBV12-3/TRBV12-4 | - | TRBJ2-5 | 12